This TCR beta chain originates from a study of blood T cell repertoires in COVID-19. Study-level background: Samples of COVID-19 (acute and convalescent) were obtained from the United States, Italy and Spain.

Each participant's cohort was designated according to participant-reported clinical history. Looked up from germline, CDR1 is MNHEY and CDR2 is SMNVEV (reference sequence). V was clipped by 5 bases and J by 4 bases; unmatched bases: 4. The CDR3 has 14 amino acids. Profiling relied on immunoSEQ multiplex PCR, and the TCRdb table lists in-frame clones only, not all of them. The sample holds 120,000 to 150,000 clones, approximately 87% seen once. The sample taken for sequencing was PBMCs or T cells enriched from blood (not recorded which). The TCR originated in a woman aged 25 to 39 with acute COVID-19. J is TRBJ1-5 and V is TRBV27, with 8 bases matching TRBD1. CDR3 nucleotides: TGTGCCAGCAGTCAGACAGGGGCAAATCAGCCCCAGCATTTT. Its protein is CASSQTGANQPQHF.